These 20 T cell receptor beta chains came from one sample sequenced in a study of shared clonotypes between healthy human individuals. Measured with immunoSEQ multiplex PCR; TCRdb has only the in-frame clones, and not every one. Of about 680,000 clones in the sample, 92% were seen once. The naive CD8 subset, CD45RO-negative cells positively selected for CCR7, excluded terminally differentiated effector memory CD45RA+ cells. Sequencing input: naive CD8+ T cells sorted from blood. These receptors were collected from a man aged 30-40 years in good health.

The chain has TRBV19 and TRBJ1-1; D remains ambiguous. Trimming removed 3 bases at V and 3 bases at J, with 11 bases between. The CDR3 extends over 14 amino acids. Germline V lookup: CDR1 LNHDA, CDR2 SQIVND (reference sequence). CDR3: CASSISTTYTEAFF. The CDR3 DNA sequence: TGTGCCAGTAGTATCTCGACCACCTACACTGAAGCTTTCTTT.

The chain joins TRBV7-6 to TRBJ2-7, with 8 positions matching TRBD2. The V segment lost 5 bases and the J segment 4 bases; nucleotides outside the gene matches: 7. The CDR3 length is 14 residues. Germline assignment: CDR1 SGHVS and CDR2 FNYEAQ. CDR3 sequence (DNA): TGTGCCAGCAGCCCGAGCGGGAGCGGTTACGAGCAGTACTTC. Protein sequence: CASSPSGSGYEQYF.

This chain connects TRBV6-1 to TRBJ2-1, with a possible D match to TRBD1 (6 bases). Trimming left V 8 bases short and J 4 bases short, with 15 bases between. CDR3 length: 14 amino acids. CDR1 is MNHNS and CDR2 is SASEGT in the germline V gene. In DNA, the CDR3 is TGTGCCAGCGTTAGGGACAAGGGTTACAATGAGCAGTTCTTC. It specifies CASVRDKGYNEQFF.

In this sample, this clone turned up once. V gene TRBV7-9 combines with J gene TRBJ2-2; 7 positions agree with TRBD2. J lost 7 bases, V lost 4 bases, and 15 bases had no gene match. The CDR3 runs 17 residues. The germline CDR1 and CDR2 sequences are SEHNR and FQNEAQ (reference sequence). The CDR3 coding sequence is TGTGCCAGCAGCTCCCTTAAGGGAGGGTCCGGAGACGGGGAGCTGTTTTTT. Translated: CASSSLKGGSGDGELFF.

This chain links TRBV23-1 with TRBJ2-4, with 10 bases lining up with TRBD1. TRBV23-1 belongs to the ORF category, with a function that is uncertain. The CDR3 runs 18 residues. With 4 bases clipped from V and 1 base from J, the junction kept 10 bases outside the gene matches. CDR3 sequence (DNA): TGCGCCAGCAGTCCCGGGGACAGGGGAACAATTGCCAAAAACATTCAGTACTTC. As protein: CASSPGDRGTIAKNIQYF.

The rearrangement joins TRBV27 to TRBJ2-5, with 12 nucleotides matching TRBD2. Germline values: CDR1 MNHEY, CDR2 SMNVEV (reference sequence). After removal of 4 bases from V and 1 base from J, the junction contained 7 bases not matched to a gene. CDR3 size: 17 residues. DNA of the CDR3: TGTGCCAGCAGTTCGCCTGGACTAGCGGGACCCCAAGAGACCCAGTACTTC. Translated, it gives CASSSPGLAGPQETQYF.

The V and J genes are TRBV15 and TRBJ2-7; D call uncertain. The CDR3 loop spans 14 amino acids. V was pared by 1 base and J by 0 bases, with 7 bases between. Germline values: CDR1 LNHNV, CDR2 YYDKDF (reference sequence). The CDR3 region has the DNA TGTGCCACCAGCAGAGTTCAACACTCCTACGAGCAGTACTTC. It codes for CATSRVQHSYEQYF.

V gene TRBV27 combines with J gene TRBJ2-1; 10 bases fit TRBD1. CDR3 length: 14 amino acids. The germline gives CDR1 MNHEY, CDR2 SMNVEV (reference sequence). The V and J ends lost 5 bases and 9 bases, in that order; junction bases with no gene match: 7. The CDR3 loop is CASSPLTGGAEQFF. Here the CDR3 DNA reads TGTGCCAGCAGTCCCCTGACAGGGGGCGCTGAGCAGTTCTTC.

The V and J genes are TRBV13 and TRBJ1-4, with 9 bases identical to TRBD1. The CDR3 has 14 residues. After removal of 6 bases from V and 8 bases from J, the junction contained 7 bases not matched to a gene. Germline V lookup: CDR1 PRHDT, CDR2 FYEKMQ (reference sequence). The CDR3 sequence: CASRDGTGLEKLFF. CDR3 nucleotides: TGTGCCAGCAGAGATGGGACAGGGTTAGAAAAACTGTTTTTT.

The CDR3 sequence is CASSVGTGYSGANVLTF. CDR3 nucleotide sequence: TGTGCCAGCAGTGTAGGGACAGGGTACTCTGGGGCCAACGTCCTGACTTTC. The chain has TRBV28 and TRBJ2-6; 9 bases line up with TRBD1. Trimming removed 5 bases from V and 0 bases from J; junction bases left unmatched: 5. This CDR3 region has 17 residues. CDR1 is MDHEN, CDR2 SYDVKM, per germline.

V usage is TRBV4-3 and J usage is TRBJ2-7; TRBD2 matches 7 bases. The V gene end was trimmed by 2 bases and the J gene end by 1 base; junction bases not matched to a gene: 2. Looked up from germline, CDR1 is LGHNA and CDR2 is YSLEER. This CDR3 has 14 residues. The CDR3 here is CASSQHSGSYEQYF. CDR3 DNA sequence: TGCGCCAGCAGCCAACATAGCGGGTCCTACGAGCAGTACTTC.

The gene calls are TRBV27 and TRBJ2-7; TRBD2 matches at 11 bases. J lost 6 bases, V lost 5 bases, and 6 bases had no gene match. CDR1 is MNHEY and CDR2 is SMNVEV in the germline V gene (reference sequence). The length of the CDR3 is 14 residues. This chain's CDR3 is CASSQLAGELEQYF. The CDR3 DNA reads TGTGCCAGCAGTCAACTAGCGGGAGAACTCGAGCAGTACTTC.

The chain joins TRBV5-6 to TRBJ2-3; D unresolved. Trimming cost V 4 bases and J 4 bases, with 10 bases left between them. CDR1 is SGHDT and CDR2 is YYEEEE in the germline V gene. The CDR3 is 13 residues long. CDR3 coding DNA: TGTGCCAGCAGCCCGAGTGGCGCAGATACGCAGTATTTT. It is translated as CASSPSGADTQYF.

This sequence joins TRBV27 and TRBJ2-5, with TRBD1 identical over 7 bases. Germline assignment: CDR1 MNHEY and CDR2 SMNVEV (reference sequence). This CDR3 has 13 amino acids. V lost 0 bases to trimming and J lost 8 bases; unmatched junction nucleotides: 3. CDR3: CASSLSSGGTQYF. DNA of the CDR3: TGTGCCAGCAGTTTATCGTCAGGGGGAACCCAGTACTTC.

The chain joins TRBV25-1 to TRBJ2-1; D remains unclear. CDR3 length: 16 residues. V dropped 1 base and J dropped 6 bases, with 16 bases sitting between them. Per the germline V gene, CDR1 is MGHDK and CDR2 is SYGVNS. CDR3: CASSELSAVWVNEQFF. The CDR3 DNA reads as TGTGCCAGCAGTGAATTAAGCGCCGTTTGGGTCAATGAGCAGTTCTTC.

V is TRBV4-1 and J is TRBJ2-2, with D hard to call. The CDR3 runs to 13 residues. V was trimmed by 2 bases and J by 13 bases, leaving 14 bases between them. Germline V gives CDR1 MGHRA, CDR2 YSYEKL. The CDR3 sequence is CASSQKVPDRLFF. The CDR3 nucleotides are TGCGCCAGCAGCCAAAAGGTCCCGGATAGGCTGTTTTTT.

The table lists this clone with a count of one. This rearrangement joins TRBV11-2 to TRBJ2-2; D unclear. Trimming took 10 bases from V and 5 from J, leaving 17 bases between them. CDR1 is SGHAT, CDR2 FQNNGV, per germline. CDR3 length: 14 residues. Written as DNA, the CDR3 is TGTGCCACCCACCAGTATTCGTGGACCGGGGAGCTGTTTTTT. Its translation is CATHQYSWTGELFF.

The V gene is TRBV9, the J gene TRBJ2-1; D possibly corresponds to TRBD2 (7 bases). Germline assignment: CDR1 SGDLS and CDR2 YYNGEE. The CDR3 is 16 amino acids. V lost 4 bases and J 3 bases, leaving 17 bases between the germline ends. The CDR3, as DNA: TGTGCCAGCAGCACAACAGGGAGGGACATCTACAATGAGCAGTTCTTC. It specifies CASSTTGRDIYNEQFF.

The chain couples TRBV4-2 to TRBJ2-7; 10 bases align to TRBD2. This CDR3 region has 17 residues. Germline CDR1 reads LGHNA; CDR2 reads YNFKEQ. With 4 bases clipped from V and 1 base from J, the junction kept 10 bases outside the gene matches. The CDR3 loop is CASSPTPRTSGSYEQYF. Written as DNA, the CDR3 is TGTGCCAGCAGCCCCACCCCCCGGACTAGCGGTTCCTACGAGCAGTACTTC.

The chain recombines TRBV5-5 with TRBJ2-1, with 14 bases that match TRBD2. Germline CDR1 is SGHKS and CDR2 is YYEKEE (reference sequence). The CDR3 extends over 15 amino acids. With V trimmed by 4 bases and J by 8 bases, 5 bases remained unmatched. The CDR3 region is CASSLGTSGRDEQFF. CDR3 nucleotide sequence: TGTGCCAGCAGCCTCGGGACTAGCGGGAGAGATGAGCAGTTCTTC.